The following is a T cell receptor (beta chain) sequence with its context. The clone's antigen remains unknown. Within one base of it there is no much larger clone, and no base qualities were kept. Each collaborating institution followed its own protocols to collect whole blood in K2EDTA tubes. For TCRbeta analysis, collaborators shipped samples in one of three forms: frozen whole blood, isolated PBMCs, or DNA extracted from either of those sample types. Clipping removes 5 bases from V and 2 bases from J, with 11 as the unmatched junction base count. Reading the germline V gene (reference sequence) gives CDR1 PRHDT and CDR2 FYEKMQ. The CDR3, cysteine through phenylalanine, is 17 amino acids long. Here the CDR3 DNA is all that survives: 51 bases in frame from base 1. These data belong to a study of blood T cell repertoires in COVID-19 (dated by TCRdb to 2020 to 2021). Some background on the complete study: Collaborator samples came from the United States, Italy and Spain and covered acute and convalescent phases of COVID-19. The dataset comprised deeply sampled blood TCRbeta repertoires from subjects exposed to, actively infected with, or recovered from COVID-19. Where HLA class I and class II types were available, the types were taken from metadata supplied by the sample provider, not from assay-based typing. The material from the prospective study consisted of cDNA or gDNA derived from T cells, B-cell-depleted T cells, or PBMCs. Samples were obtained from the ongoing ImmuneRACE study (first 160 participants) and from over 1,000 subjects provided by 6 global collaborators. Sample metadata almost always included a de-identified subject ID, COVID-19 status, age in years and sex. The repertoires were released in a freely available public database meant as a resource for research on the immune response to SARS-CoV-2.

Findings and caveats that apply to the study as a whole: How much clinical and demographic metadata was included differed by source and by participant, and the metadata was provided uncurated.

TCRbeta CDR3 regions were amplified from genomic DNA by means of the immunoSEQ Assay, a bias-controlled multiplex PCR. In the paper's pipeline: Nucleated cell counts per sample were estimated from amplification of reference gene primers within the assay. To quantify the absolute abundance of each unique TCRbeta CDR3 rearrangement, sequence reads were collapsed and filtered. For each sample, productive Simpson clonality was calculated as the square root of Simpson's diversity index over productive rearrangements. As stored in TCRdb, this immuneACCESS dataset retains in-frame rearrangements with V and J assigned. A fraction of the clones does not appear; measured against another copy, unresolved V genes explain less than half of the discrepancy, and the remainder lacks a known reason. The D gene and trimming were derived from the DNA, and the V and J assignments and clone size from that table. The sample table lists roughly 120,000 clones, 80% to 90% of them with a count of one. The leading ten clones occupy approximately 27% of the sample.

Material for sequencing was peripheral blood. This sequence was found in a man in his 70s with active or convalescent COVID-19. The chain links TRBV13 with TRBJ2-3; a stretch of 9 junction bases matches TRBD2. CDR3 region: CASSISATSGTTDTQYF. The DNA is as follows: TGTGCCAGCAGCATTAGTGCGACTAGCGGAACCACAGATACGCAGTATTTT.